Listed below are T cell receptor beta chains from one sample, sequenced in a study of cytomegalovirus exposure and HLA in healthy donors. This table comes from immunoSEQ multiplex PCR, and its TCRdb copy is limited to in-frame clones, with some not included. The data hold 50,000 or so clones, with about 95% observed a single time. The sequencing input was PBMCs. The source is a man younger than 35 in good health and CMV-seronegative. Both conserved end residues are part of each CDR3. A D gene is named only where the DNA matches it firmly. Size values are once, few and many counts, or a class for expanded clones, and some rows have none.

j_gene,v_gene,abundance,d_gene,CDR3aa,CDR3nt
TRBJ2-7,TRBV18,.,TRBD1,CASSQGQAYEQYF,TGTGCCAGCTCACAGGGACAGGCCTACGAGCAGTACTTC
TRBJ1-3,TRBV5-1,.,.,CASSLKPGNTIYF,TGCGCCAGCAGCTTGAAGCCCGGAAACACCATATATTTT
TRBJ2-3,TRBV9,.,TRBD1,CASQEDRATDTQYF,TGTGCCAGCCAAGAGGACAGGGCTACAGATACGCAGTATTTT
TRBJ2-3,TRBV7-2,.,.,CASTLQGSNPDTQYF,TGTGCCAGCACCCTTCAGGGTAGTAATCCAGATACGCAGTATTTT
TRBJ2-5,TRBV9,.,.,CASSVGQGGETQYF,TGTGCCAGCAGCGTAGGGCAGGGCGGAGAGACCCAGTACTTC
TRBJ1-5,TRBV28,.,TRBD1,CASSLGQGDQPQHF,TGTGCCAGCAGCCTGGGACAGGGGGATCAGCCCCAGCATTTT
TRBJ2-2,TRBV30,.,TRBD2,CAWTGLVNTGELFF,TGTGCCTGGACCGGACTAGTAAACACCGGGGAGCTGTTTTTT
TRBJ1-3,TRBV16,.,.,CASSQSGGSGNTIYF,TGTGCCAGCAGCCAATCGGGGGGATCTGGAAACACCATATATTTT
TRBJ1-2,TRBV4-1,.,.,CASSQDWAGSGYTF,TGCGCCAGCAGCCAAGATTGGGCAGGGTCCGGCTACACCTTC
TRBJ2-7,TRBV5-1,.,TRBD2,CASSPGLAGGRDEQYF,TGCGCCAGCAGCCCGGGACTAGCGGGAGGGCGCGACGAGCAGTACTTC
TRBJ1-2,TRBV6-5,.,.,CASSYSGGDYGYTF,TGTGCCAGCAGTTACTCGGGGGGGGACTATGGCTACACCTTC
TRBJ2-5,TRBV28,.,.,CASSFGQQETQYF,TGTGCCAGCAGTTTTGGGCAACAAGAGACCCAGTACTTC
TRBJ2-7,TRBV7-9,.,.,CASSSPGGGSGYEQYF,TGTGCCAGCAGCTCCCCCGGGGGCGGGAGTGGATACGAGCAGTACTTC
TRBJ1-1,TRBV25-1,.,TRBD1,CASSFTGGENTEAFF,TGTGCCAGCAGCTTCACAGGGGGCGAGAACACTGAAGCTTTCTTT
TRBJ2-7,TRBV11-1,.,TRBD1,CASSPGTGGYEQYF,TGTGCCAGCAGCCCCGGGACAGGGGGATACGAGCAGTACTTC
TRBJ2-1,TRBV7-6,.,.,CASQPSGWNEQFF,TGTGCCAGCCAACCAAGCGGATGGAATGAGCAGTTCTTC
TRBJ1-1,TRBV10-2,.,.,CASRVTGNTEAFF,TGCGCCAGCAGGGTGACAGGGAACACTGAAGCTTTCTTT
TRBJ2-5,TRBV9,.,TRBD2,CASSVDALGTSGRETQYF,TGTGCCAGCAGCGTGGATGCCTTAGGGACTAGCGGGAGAGAGACCCAGTACTTC
TRBJ2-7,TRBV6-1,.,.,CATESEGAYEQYF,TGTGCCACTGAATCGGAGGGGGCTTACGAGCAGTACTTC
TRBJ1-2,TRBV10-3,.,TRBD1,CAISEKLGQGIYGYTF,TGTGCCATCAGTGAGAAGTTGGGACAGGGAATTTATGGCTACACCTTC
TRBJ2-6,TRBV10-1,.,.,CASIRKDLPSGANVLTF,TGCGCCAGCATACGTAAGGACTTACCGTCTGGGGCCAACGTCCTGACTTTC
TRBJ1-1,TRBV29-1,.,.,CSVHGVLNTEAFF,TGCAGCGTACACGGGGTACTTAACACTGAAGCTTTCTTT
TRBJ2-7,TRBV18,.,TRBD1,CASSQSDRGFYEQYF,TGTGCCAGCTCCCAGTCGGACAGGGGGTTCTACGAGCAGTACTTC
TRBJ2-3,TRBV27,once,.,CASSLMGGLIADTQYF,TGTGCCAGCAGTTTAATGGGGGGGCTCATCGCAGATACGCAGTATTTT
TRBJ1-5,TRBV11-2,few,TRBD1,CASSLGQGKSNQPQHF,TGTGCCAGCAGCCTAGGACAGGGGAAAAGCAATCAGCCCCAGCATTTT
TRBJ1-4,TRBV4-3,.,TRBD1,CASSSGTGNEKLFF,TGCGCCAGTTCTTCCGGGACAGGGAATGAAAAACTGTTTTTT
TRBJ2-1,TRBV7-2,.,.,CASGLSYNEQFF,TGTGCCAGCGGCCTCTCCTACAATGAGCAGTTCTTC
TRBJ2-1,TRBV14,.,TRBD2,CASSQDQREWDEQFF,TGTGCCAGCAGCCAAGATCAGCGGGAGTGGGATGAGCAGTTCTTC
TRBJ1-2,TRBV19,.,TRBD1,CASSITVPSTGGAVNGYTF,TGTGCCAGTAGTATAACGGTACCTTCGACAGGGGGCGCCGTGAATGGCTACACCTTC
TRBJ1-1,TRBV7-2,.,.,CASSLGSGVSTEAFF,TGTGCCAGCAGCTTAGGTTCAGGGGTGAGCACTGAAGCTTTCTTT
TRBJ2-1,TRBV14,.,.,CASSRTSYNEQFF,TGTGCCAGCAGCCGAACCAGTTACAATGAGCAGTTCTTC
TRBJ2-7,TRBV27,.,.,CASSLISRGITYEQYF,TGTGCCAGCAGTTTAATCTCCCGCGGGATCACCTACGAGCAGTACTTC
TRBJ1-2,TRBV6-5,.,.,CASSYNRAYGYTF,TGTGCCAGCAGTTACAACAGGGCTTATGGCTACACCTTC
TRBJ2-1,TRBV25-1,.,.,CASSGRQWNEQFF,TGTGCCAGCAGTGGGCGACAGTGGAATGAGCAGTTCTTC
TRBJ2-1,TRBV19,.,TRBD1,CASSMGTGGLNEQFF,TGTGCCAGTAGTATGGGGACAGGGGGATTAAATGAGCAGTTCTTC
TRBJ1-1,TRBV7-3,.,TRBD1,CASSFTGGGRSEAFF,TGTGCCAGCAGCTTTACAGGGGGCGGTAGGTCTGAAGCTTTCTTT
TRBJ1-2,TRBV6-5,.,TRBD1,CATNNEQGDGYTF,TGTGCCACCAACAACGAACAGGGGGATGGCTACACCTTC
TRBJ2-2,TRBV11-2,.,.,CASSLAVGELFF,TGTGCCAGCAGCTTAGCGGTGGGGGAGCTGTTTTTT
TRBJ1-1,TRBV30,.,TRBD1,CAWVGQGATEAFF,TGTGCCTGGGTAGGACAGGGGGCTACTGAAGCTTTCTTT
TRBJ2-3,TRBV28,.,.,CASADTGKGITDTQYF,TGTGCCAGCGCAGACACAGGGAAAGGAATCACAGATACGCAGTATTTT
TRBJ2-7,TRBV7-9,.,.,CASSFVGSGGRLDEQYF,TGTGCCAGCAGCTTTGTTGGGTCCGGAGGAAGATTGGACGAGCAGTACTTC
TRBJ2-7,TRBV7-9,.,.,CASTNRGGEQYF,TGTGCCAGCACCAACCGCGGAGGGGAGCAGTACTTC
TRBJ1-1,TRBV29-1,once,.,CSVVRLGGTEAFF,TGCAGCGTTGTTAGGCTGGGGGGGACTGAAGCTTTCTTT
TRBJ1-2,TRBV6-5,.,TRBD1,CASSFTGQLYGYTF,TGTGCCAGCAGTTTCACGGGACAGCTATATGGCTACACCTTC
TRBJ1-2,TRBV28,.,.,CASSLSGGKVNGYTF,TGTGCCAGCAGTTTGTCCGGGGGGAAGGTTAATGGCTACACCTTC
TRBJ1-4,TRBV4-2,.,.,CASSSHRELNEKLFF,TGTGCCAGCAGCTCCCACCGGGAACTTAATGAAAAACTGTTTTTT
TRBJ2-3,TRBV7-9,.,.,CASSLELPDTQYF,TGTGCCAGCAGCTTAGAGCTACCAGATACGCAGTATTTT